The 19 T cell receptor beta chains given below trace back to one sample, sequenced in a study of tumor and adjacent non-tumor tissue in lung cancer. TCRbeta libraries were built with three rounds of nested PCR, modified from ARM-PCR. TCRdb reprocessed the multiplex PCR reads with MiXCR, giving one entry per CDR3 protein. Among 80,000 or so distinct CDR3 sequences listed, roughly 80% were seen once. The template was RNA from unsorted bulk tissue. More than 3 cm separated this lung sample from the edge of the tumor. The source material was distant non-tumor lung tissue. The receptors derive from a man aged 60 to 69 with non-small cell lung cancer.

With regard to this clonotype: The CDR3 carries no conserved terminal phenylalanine or tryptophan, so it likely arises from a read error. It is unclear where the CDR3 begins or ends on the DNA, so no DNA is shown, and the CDR3 is as TCRdb lists it. The rearrangement joins TRBV11-2 to TRBJ1-1. Inclusive of both ends, the CDR3 amounts to 14 amino acids. Germline V lookup: CDR1 SGHAT, CDR2 FQNNGV. CDR3 protein: CASSLVGRGTDAII.

This clonotype was seen a handful of times. Since a much larger clone is just one base distant, this may be a read error. The J gene is TRBJ1-6, the V gene TRBV7-2; D call uncertain. The CDR3 runs 14 residues. CDR1 SGHTA and CDR2 FQGNSA come from the germline V gene. The CDR3: CANSLVRFNSPLHF. The CDR3 DNA sequence: TGTGCCAACAGCTTAGTGAGGTTTAATTCACCCCTCCACTTT. Combining the CDR3 with reference TRBV7-2 and TRBJ1-6 gives the whole variable domain GAGVSQSPSNKVTEKGKDVELRCDPISGHTALYWYRQSLGQGLEFLIYFQGNSAPDKSGLPSDRFSAERTGGSVSTLTIQRTQQEDSAVYLCANSLVRFNSPLHFGNGTRLTVT.

For this clonotype: The CDR3 end shows no conserved phenylalanine or tryptophan, and so a read error is likely. The DNA is left out, because the CDR3 cannot be placed on it with certainty; the CDR3 is given as TCRdb lists it. The chain links TRBV28 to TRBJ1-2; the table's D gene call, TRBD1, was not cross checked with the DNA. Per the germline V gene, CDR1 is MDHEN and CDR2 is SYDVKM. 13 amino acids form the CDR3, both terminal residues included. CDR3 protein: CGSSRTQDRAETL.

With respect to this clonotype: One end of the junction fails to match germline, which may point to a read error. The CDR3, as DNA: TGTGCCAGCAGTCCCCTATCCGGAGCAGCGGGAACATACGAGCGGTACTTC. Its translation is CASSPLSGAAGTYERYF. V gene TRBV11-2 combines with J gene TRBJ2-7; TRBD2 agrees at 7 bases. Germline values: CDR1 SGHAT, CDR2 FQNNGV. The CDR3 loop spans 17 amino acids.

On this clonotype: A read error may account for a junction end that differs from germline. The chain has TRBV5-6 and TRBJ1-2; no clear D gene. Germline CDR1 is SGHDT and CDR2 is YYEEEE. The CDR3 is 13 amino acids. The CDR3 here is CATSTTMVDGYTF. DNA for the CDR3: TGTGCCACCAGCACCACAATGGTGGATGGCTACACCTTT.

Remarks on this clonotype: A much larger clone lies one base from this, so it may be a read error. The chain uses TRBV5-6 and TRBJ2-6; D is ambiguous. Deletions cut 5 bases from V and 0 bases from J, with 9 bases between. CDR3 length: 15 residues. Germline assignment: CDR1 SGHDT and CDR2 YYEEEE. The CDR3 spells CASSAQDSGANVLTF. In DNA form, the CDR3 reads TGTGCCAGCAGTGCTCAGGACTCTGGGGCCAACGTCCTGACTTTC.

The chain couples TRBV20-1 to TRBJ2-1; 8 nucleotides agree with TRBD1. The germline gives CDR1 DFQATT, CDR2 SNEGSKA (reference sequence). The CDR3 covers 14 residues. V dropped 7 bases and J dropped 6; count of bases not matched to a gene: 11. CDR3 loop: CSVPHPQGVNEQFF. Here the CDR3 DNA reads TGCAGTGTTCCCCATCCACAGGGGGTCAATGAGCAGTTCTTC.

This clonotype was observed a handful of times. DNA for the CDR3: TGTGCCAGCAGCTTAGGGATAAAAGAGACCCAGTACTTC. Its translation: CASSLGIKETQYF. The genes are TRBV11-2 and TRBJ2-5; D is uncertain. Trimming shortened V by 1 base and J by 3 bases, and 6 bases separated the two germline ends. In germline, CDR1 is SGHAT, CDR2 FQNNGV. The CDR3 sequence is 13 residues long.

This clonotype was observed at least ten times. The CDR3 reads CAWSFTENTEAFF. Written as DNA, the CDR3 is TGTGCCTGGAGTTTCACAGAGAACACTGAAGCTTTCTTT. This chain uses TRBV30 with TRBJ1-1; D is unresolved. V was trimmed by 2 bases and J by 1 base, leaving 8 bases between them. This CDR3 contains 13 residues. Germline V lookup: CDR1 GTSNPN, CDR2 SVGIG (reference sequence).

With regard to this clonotype: The conserved phenylalanine or tryptophan is not found at the CDR3 terminus, so this likely reflects a read error. V and J are TRBV5-4 and TRBJ2-7; 9 positions match TRBD1. CDR1 is SGHNT and CDR2 is YYREEE in the germline V gene (reference sequence). CDR3 length equals 15 residues. J lost 2 bases, V lost 4 bases, and 7 bases had no gene match. In nucleotides, the CDR3 is TGTGCCAGCAGCCGTCAACAGGGGGCGGCCTACGAGCAGTACTAC. Residues: CASSRQQGAAYEQYY.

The rearrangement links TRBV11-2 to TRBJ2-2, with D unclear. With 5 bases removed from V and 2 bases from J, the gap between germline ends came to 12 bases. Germline V gives CDR1 SGHAT, CDR2 FQNNGV. This CDR3 is built from 15 residues. DNA of the CDR3: TGTGCCAGCAGCGAAGAAGGTCGAAACACCGGGGAGCTGTTTTTT. Protein: CASSEEGRNTGELFF.

Concerning this clonotype: One end of the junction varies from germline; a read error may be responsible. V gene TRBV12-3 or TRBV12-4 combines with J gene TRBJ1-1, with a tentative D call TRBD1 (5 bases). The CDR3 sequence is 15 residues long. The CDR3: CASTFPGILNIEGFF. CDR3 nucleotide sequence: TGTGCCAGCACTTTCCCAGGGATACTGAACATTGAAGGTTTCTTT.

Concerning this clonotype itself: Because it lacks the conserved phenylalanine or tryptophan at the end, this CDR3 is likely a read error. The chain is built from TRBV11-3 and TRBJ2-2; weak D call: TRBD2 (5 bases). Germline loops: CDR1 SGHNT, CDR2 YENEEA. This CDR3 contains 18 residues. The CDR3 DNA reads as TGCGCCAGCAGCTCCCGGGGAGCGAGAGGATACAGAGCCGGGGAGCTGTTTTGT. Encoded protein: CASSSRGARGYRAGELFC.

Only one count was recorded for this clonotype. A much larger clone is a single base away; this may be a read error. This chain uses TRBV5-4 with TRBJ2-3; 9 bases line up with TRBD2. The V gene's germline CDR1 is SGHNT and CDR2 YYREEE (reference sequence). The CDR3 contains 16 residues. CDR3 region: CASSQQGLAPTDTRYF. In nucleotides, the CDR3 is TGTGCCAGCAGCCAACAGGGACTAGCCCCCACAGATACGCGGTATTTT.

This chain connects TRBV28 to TRBJ2-3; the D is unclear. Germline CDR1 reads MDHEN; CDR2 reads SYDVKM. Trimming removed 5 bases from V and 7 bases from J, with 13 bases in between. This CDR3 comprises 13 residues. The CDR3 DNA sequence: TGTGCCAGCAGTATACCGAACACTCATACGCAGTATTTT. This translates into CASSIPNTHTQYF.

Concerning this clonotype itself: One end of the junction is discordant with germline, which a read error may explain. J is TRBJ1-6 and V is TRBV6-5; D remains ambiguous. There are 14 residues in the CDR3. From germline, CDR1 is MNHEY and CDR2 SVGAGI. The CDR3 reads CAGSYSPGEKALQF. Here the CDR3 DNA reads TGTGCTGGCAGTTACTCCCCGGGAGAGAAGGCCCTCCAATTT.

Notes on this clonotype: The CDR3 carries no conserved terminal phenylalanine or tryptophan, so it likely arises from a read error. The chain joins TRBV11-2 to TRBJ2-5, with D tentatively TRBD1 (6 bases). This CDR3 has 14 residues. Looked up from germline, CDR1 is SGHAT and CDR2 is FQNNGV. DNA of the CDR3: TGTACCAACAGCTCTGGACAGATCCAAGAGACCCAGTACTCC. Amino acid sequence: CTNSSGQIQETQYS.

In the case of this clonotype: Germline is not matched at one junction end, which may reflect a read error. The chain links TRBV11-3 to TRBJ2-3; 7 nucleotides align to TRBD2. The length of the CDR3 is 14 residues. Germline-derived CDR1 and CDR2 are SGHNT and YENEEA. Written as DNA, the CDR3 is TGTGCCAGCAGCCAGGGAGGGAGCACAAATACGCAGTATTTT. Residues: CASSQGGSTNTQYF.

As concerns this clonotype: At one boundary the junction diverges from the germline segment, which might be a read error. The genes are TRBV6-1 and TRBJ2-7; 9 bases line up with TRBD2. Germline V gene data show CDR1 as MNHNS and CDR2 as SASEGT. This CDR3 contains 14 residues. The CDR3 here is CASTVREGGYEQYF. The CDR3 DNA follows: TGTGCCAGCACTGTGCGGGAGGGCGGCTACGAGCAGTATTTC.